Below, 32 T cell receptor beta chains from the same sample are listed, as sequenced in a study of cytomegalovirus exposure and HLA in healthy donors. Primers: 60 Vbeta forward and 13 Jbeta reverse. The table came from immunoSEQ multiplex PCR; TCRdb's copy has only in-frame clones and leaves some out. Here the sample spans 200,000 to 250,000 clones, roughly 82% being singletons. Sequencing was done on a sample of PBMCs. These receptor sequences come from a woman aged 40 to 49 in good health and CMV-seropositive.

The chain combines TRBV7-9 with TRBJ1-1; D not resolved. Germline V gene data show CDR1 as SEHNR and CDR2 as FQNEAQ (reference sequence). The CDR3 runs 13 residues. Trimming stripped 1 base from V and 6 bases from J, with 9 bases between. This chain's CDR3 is CASSLGGRSEAFF. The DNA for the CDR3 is TGTGCCAGCAGCTTAGGAGGGAGGTCTGAAGCTTTCTTT.

This chain's CDR3 is CASSTPGQGAPEAFF. The CDR3 region has the DNA TGTGCCAGCAGCACACCGGGACAGGGGGCCCCTGAAGCTTTCTTT. The chain is built from TRBV5-4 and TRBJ1-1; 12 bases match TRBD1. Germline-derived CDR1 and CDR2 are SGHNT and YYREEE (reference sequence). The CDR3 is 15 amino acids. After removal of 4 bases from V and 6 bases from J, the junction contained 7 bases not matched to a gene.

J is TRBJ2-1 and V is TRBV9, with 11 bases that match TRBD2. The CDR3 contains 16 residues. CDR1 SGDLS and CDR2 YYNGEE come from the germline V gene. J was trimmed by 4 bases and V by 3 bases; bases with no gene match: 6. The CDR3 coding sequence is TGTGCCAGCAGCGACCTAGCGGGGGGTCCTTACAATGAGCAGTTCTTC. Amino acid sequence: CASSDLAGGPYNEQFF. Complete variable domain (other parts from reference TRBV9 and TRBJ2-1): DSGVTQTPKHLITATGQRVTLRCSPRSGDLSVYWYQQSLDQGLQFLIQYYNGEERAKGNILERFSAQQFPDLHSELNLSSLELGDSALYFCASSDLAGGPYNEQFFGPGTRLTVL.

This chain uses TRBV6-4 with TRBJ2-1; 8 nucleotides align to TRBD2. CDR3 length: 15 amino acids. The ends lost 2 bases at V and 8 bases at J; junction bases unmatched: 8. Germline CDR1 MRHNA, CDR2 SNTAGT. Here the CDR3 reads CASSDTWTSPYEQFF. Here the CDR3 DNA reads TGTGCCAGCAGTGACACTTGGACTAGCCCTTATGAGCAGTTCTTC.

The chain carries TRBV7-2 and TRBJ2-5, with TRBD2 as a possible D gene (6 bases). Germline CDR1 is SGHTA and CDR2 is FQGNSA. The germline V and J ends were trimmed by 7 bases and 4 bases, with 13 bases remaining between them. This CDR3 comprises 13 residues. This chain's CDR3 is CASTSGTPETQYF. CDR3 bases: TGTGCCAGCACATCCGGGACTCCAGAGACCCAGTACTTC.

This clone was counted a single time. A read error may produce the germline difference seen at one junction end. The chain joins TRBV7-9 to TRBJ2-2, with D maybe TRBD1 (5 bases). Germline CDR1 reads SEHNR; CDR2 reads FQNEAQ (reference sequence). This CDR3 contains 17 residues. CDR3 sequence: CSSSLGYKGKRTGELFF. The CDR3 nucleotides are TGTTCCAGCAGCTTAGGGTACAAGGGGAAACGTACCGGGGAGCTGTTTTTT.

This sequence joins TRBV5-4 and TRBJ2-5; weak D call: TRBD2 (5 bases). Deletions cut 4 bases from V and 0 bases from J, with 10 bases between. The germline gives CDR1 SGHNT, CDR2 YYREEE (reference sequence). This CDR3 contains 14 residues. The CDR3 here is CASSPDLYQETQYF. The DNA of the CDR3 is TGTGCCAGCAGCCCGGACTTGTACCAAGAGACCCAGTACTTC.

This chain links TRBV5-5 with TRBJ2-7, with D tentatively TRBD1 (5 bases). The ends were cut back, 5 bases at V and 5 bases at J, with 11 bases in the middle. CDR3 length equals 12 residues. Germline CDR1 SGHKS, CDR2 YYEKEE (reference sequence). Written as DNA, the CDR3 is TGTGCCAGCAGAGCAGGGATCCACGAGCAGTACTTC. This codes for CASRAGIHEQYF.

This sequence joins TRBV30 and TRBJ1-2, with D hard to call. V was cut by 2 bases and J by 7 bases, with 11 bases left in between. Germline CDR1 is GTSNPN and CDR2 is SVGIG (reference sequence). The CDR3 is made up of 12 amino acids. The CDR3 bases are TGTGCCTGGAGTAACACAGTTGGTGGCTACACCTTC. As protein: CAWSNTVGGYTF.

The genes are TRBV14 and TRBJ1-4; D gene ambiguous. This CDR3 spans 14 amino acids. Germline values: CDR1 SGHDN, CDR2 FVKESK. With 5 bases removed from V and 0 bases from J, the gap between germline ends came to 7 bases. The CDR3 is CASSTATTNEKLFF. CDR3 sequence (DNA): TGTGCCAGCAGCACAGCAACAACTAATGAAAAACTGTTTTTT.

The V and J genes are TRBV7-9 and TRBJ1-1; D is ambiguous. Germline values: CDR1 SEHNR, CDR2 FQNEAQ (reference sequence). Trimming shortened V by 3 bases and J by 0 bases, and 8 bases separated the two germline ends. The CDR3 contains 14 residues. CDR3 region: CASSFGMLNTEAFF. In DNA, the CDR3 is TGTGCCAGCAGCTTCGGGATGCTGAACACTGAAGCTTTCTTT.

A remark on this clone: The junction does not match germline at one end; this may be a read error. The CDR3 protein is CSSSPQGRDTEAFF. CDR3 nucleotides: TGTTCCAGCAGCCCCCAGGGGAGGGACACTGAAGCTTTCTTT. The J gene is TRBJ1-1, the V gene TRBV7-9; D may be TRBD1 (6 bases). Germline assignment: CDR1 SEHNR and CDR2 FQNEAQ (reference sequence). This CDR3 spans 14 amino acids.

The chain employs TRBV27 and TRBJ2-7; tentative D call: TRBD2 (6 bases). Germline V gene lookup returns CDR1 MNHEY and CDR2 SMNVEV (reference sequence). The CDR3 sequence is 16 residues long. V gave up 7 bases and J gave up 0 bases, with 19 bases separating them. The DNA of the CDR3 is TGTGCCAGCATGAACGGAGGGTATGAAAACTCCTACGAGCAGTACTTC. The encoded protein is CASMNGGYENSYEQYF.

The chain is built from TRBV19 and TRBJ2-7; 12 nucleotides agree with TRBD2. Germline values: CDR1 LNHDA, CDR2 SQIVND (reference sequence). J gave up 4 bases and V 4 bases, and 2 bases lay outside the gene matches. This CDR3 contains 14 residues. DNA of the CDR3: TGTGCCAGTAGTAAGACTAGCGGGAGATACGAGCAGTACTTC. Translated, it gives CASSKTSGRYEQYF. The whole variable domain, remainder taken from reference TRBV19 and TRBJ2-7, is DGGITQSPKYLFRKEGQNVTLSCEQNLNHDAMYWYRQDPGQGLRLIYYSQIVNDFQKGDIAEGYSVSREKKESFPLTVTSAQKNPTAFYLCASSKTSGRYEQYFGPGTRLTVT.

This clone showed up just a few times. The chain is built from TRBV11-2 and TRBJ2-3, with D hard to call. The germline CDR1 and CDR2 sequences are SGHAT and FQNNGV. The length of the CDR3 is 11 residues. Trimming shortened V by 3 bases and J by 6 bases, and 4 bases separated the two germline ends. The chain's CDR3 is CASSFGDTQYF. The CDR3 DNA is TGTGCCAGCAGCTTCGGTGATACGCAGTATTTT.

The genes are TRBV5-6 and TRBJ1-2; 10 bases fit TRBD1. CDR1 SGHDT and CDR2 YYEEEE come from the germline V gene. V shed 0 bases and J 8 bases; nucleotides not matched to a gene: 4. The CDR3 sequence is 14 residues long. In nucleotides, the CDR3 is TGTGCCAGCAGCTTGGGACAGGGGGCGCGGGGCTACACCTTC. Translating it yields CASSLGQGARGYTF. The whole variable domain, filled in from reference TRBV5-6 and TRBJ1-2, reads DAGVTQSPTHLIKTRGQQVTLRCSPKSGHDTVSWYQQALGQGPQFIFQYYEEEERQRGNFPDRFSGHQFPNYSSELNVNALLLGDSALYLCASSLGQGARGYTFGSGTRLTVV.

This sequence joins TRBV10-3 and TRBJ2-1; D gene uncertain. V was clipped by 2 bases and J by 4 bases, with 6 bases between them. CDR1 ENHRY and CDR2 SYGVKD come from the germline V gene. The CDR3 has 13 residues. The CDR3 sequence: CAISELGYNEQFF. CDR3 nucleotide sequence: TGTGCCATCAGTGAGCTCGGTTACAATGAGCAGTTCTTC.

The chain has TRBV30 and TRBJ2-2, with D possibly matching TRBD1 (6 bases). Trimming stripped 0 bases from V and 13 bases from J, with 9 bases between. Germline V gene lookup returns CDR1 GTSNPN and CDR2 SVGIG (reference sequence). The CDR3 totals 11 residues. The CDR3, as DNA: TGTGCCTGGAGTGTAAGCAGGGGGCTGTTTTTT. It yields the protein CAWSVSRGLFF.

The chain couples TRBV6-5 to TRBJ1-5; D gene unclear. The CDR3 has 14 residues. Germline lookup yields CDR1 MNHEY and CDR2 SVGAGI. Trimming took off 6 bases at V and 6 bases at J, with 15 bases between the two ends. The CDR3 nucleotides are TGTGCCAGCAGCTCTCGGAGGGTTACTCAGCCCCAGCATTTT. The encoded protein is CASSSRRVTQPQHF.

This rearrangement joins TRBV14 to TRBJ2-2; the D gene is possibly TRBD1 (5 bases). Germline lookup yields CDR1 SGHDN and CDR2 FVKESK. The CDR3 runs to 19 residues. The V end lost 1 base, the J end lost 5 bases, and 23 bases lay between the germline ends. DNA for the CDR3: TGTGCCAGCAGCCAAGTAATAGGAACAGGTCGACGTTGGACCGGGGAGCTGTTTTTT. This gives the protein CASSQVIGTGRRWTGELFF.

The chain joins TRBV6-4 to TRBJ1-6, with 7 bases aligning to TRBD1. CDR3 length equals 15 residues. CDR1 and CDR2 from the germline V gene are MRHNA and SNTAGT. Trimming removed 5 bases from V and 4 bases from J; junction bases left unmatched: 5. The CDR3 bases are TGTGCCAGCAGTTCCGGGACAGATTATAATTCACCCCTCCACTTT. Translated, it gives CASSSGTDYNSPLHF.

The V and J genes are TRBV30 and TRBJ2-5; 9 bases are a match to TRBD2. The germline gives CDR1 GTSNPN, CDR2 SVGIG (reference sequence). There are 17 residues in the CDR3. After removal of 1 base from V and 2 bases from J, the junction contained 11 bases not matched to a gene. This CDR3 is CAWSEGATSGGQETQYF. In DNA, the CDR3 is TGTGCCTGGAGTGAGGGGGCGACTAGCGGTGGGCAAGAGACCCAGTACTTC.

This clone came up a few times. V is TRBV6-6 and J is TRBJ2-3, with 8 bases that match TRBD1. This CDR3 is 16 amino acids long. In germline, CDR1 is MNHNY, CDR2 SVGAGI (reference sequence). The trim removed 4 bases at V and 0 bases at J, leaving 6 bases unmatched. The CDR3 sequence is CASSSRQGKSTDTQYF. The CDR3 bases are TGTGCCAGCAGTTCTAGACAGGGGAAGAGCACAGATACGCAGTATTTT.

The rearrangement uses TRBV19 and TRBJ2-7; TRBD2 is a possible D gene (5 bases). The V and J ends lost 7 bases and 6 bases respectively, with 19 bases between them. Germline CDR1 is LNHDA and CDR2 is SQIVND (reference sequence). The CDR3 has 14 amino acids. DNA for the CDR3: TGTGCCAGTAAGATCGCGGGCCTGGGCGGCGAGCAGTACTTC. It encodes CASKIAGLGGEQYF.

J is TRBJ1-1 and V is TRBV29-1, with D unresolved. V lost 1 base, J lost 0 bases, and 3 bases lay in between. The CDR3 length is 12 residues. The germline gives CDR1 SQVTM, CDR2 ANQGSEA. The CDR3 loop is CSVEGVNTEAFF. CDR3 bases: TGCAGCGTTGAAGGAGTGAACACTGAAGCTTTCTTT.

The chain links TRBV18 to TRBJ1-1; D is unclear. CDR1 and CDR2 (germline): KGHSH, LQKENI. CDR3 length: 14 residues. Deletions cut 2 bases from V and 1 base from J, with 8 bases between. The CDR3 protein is CASSPMRKNTEAFF. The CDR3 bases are TGTGCCAGCTCACCAATGAGGAAGAACACTGAAGCTTTCTTT.

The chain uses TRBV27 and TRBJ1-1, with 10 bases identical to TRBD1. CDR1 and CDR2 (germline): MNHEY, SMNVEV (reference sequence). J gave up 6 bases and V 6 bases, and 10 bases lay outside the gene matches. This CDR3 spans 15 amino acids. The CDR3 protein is CASRRYKDRGAEAFF. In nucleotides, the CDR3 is TGTGCCAGCAGGAGATACAAGGACAGGGGGGCTGAAGCTTTCTTT.

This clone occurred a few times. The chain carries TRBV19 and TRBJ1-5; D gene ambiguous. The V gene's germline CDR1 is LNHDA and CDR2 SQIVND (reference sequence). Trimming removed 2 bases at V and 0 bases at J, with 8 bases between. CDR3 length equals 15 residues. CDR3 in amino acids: CASSIRYSSNQPQHF. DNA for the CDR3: TGTGCCAGTAGTATACGGTATTCTAGCAATCAGCCCCAGCATTTT.

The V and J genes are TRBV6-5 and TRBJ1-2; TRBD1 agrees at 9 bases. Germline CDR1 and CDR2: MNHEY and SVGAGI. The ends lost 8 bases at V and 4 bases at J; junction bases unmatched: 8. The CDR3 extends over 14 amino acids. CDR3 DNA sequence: TGTGCCAGCCGAAACGGACAGGGGTTCTATGGCTACACCTTC. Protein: CASRNGQGFYGYTF.

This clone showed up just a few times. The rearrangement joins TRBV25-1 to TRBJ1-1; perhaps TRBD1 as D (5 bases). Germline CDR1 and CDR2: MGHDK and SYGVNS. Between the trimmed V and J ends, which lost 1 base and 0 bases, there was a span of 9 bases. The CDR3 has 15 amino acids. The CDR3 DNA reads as TGTGCCAGCAGTGAATCGGAGGGGCTGAACACTGAAGCTTTCTTT. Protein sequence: CASSESEGLNTEAFF.

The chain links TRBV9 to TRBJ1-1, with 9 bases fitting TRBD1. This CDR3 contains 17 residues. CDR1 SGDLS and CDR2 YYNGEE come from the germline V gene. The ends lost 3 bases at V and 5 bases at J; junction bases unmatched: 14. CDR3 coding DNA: TGTGCCAGCAGCGCACTTCCGGGACAGGGTGGGAGGACTGAAGCTTTCTTT. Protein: CASSALPGQGGRTEAFF.

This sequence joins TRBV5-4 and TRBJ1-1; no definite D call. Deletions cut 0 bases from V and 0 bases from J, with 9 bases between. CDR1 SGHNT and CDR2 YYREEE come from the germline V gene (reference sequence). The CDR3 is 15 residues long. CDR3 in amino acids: CASSLGATLNTEAFF. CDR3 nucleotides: TGTGCCAGCAGCTTGGGGGCCACGCTGAACACTGAAGCTTTCTTT.